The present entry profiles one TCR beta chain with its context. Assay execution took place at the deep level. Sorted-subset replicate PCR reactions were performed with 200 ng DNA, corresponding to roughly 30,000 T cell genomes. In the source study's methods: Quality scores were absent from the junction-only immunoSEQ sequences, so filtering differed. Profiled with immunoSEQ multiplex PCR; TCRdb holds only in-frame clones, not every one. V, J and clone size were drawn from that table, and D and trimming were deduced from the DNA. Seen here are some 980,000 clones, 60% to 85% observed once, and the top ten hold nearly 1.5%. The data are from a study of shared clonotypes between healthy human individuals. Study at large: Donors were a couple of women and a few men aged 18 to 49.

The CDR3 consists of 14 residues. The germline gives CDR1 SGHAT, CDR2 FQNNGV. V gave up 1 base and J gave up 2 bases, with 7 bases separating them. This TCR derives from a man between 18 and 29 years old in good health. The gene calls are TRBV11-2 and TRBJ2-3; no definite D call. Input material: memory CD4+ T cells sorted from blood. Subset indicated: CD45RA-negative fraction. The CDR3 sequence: CASSLAALTDTQYF. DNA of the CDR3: TGTGCCAGCAGCTTAGCAGCGCTCACAGATACGCAGTATTTT.